The source of this TCR beta chain is a study of response to subunit inactivated influenza vaccine. Study-wide results and limits: The authors suggested that every seasonal influenza vaccination recruits few new T cells.

TCRdb reprocessed the RT-PCR reads with MiXCR, giving one entry per CDR3 protein. This table has hundreds of thousands of distinct CDR3 sequences, 14% appearing once. This clonotype was counted ten times or more. Its target is not known. CDR1 is SNHLY, CDR2 FYNNEI, per germline. V was pared by 5 bases and J by 0 bases, with 14 bases between. CDR3 length: 16 residues. V gene TRBV2 combines with J gene TRBJ2-1, with D perhaps TRBD2 (5 bases). The specimen comprised PBMCs from blood, sampled around 15 days before vaccination. This receptor was taken from a man aged 50-59 years who received an inactivated influenza vaccine. Here the CDR3 reads CASSPSRGSSYNEQFF. The CDR3 bases are TGTGCCAGCAGTCCTTCTCGGGGAAGCTCCTACAATGAGCAGTTCTTC.